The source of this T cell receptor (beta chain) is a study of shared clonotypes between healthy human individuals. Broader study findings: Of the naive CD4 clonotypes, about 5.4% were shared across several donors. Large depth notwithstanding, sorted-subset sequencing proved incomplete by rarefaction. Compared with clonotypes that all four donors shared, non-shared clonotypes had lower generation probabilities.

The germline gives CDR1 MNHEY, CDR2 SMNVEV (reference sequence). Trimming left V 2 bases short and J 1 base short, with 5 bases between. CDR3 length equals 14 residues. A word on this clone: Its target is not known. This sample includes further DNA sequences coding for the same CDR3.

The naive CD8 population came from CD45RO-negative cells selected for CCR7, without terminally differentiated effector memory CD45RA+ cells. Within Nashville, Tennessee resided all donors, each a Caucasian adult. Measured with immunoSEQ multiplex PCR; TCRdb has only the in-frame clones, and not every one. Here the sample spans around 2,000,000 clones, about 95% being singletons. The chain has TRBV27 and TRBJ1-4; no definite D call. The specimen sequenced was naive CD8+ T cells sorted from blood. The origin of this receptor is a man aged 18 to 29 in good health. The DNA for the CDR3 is TGTGCCAGCAGTTTAGTGGGAACTAATGAAAAACTGTTTTTT. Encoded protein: CASSLVGTNEKLFF.